The rows below give T cell receptor beta chains drawn from one sample of a study of T cell repertoires in cytomegalovirus infection. These receptors lack a known antigen. From the reads, TCRdb called clonotypes with MiXCR, one entry per CDR3 protein. The table has nearly 700,000 distinct CDR3 sequences, around 32% seen once. The sample consisted of cultured PBMCs, taken from culture after CMV antigen stimulation. These receptors were obtained from a human donor in good health (CMV status not recorded). Some clones in this sample may be carry-over from other donors' samples. Each CDR3 is given with its conserved first and last residue. Fields, in order: clone size, J gene, V gene, D gene, CDR3 DNA, CDR3 protein. A D gene is named only where the DNA matches it firmly. Expanded clones get a size class; other rows say once, few or many, or leave the size out.

- | TRBJ2-7 | TRBV20-1 | - | TGCAGTGCTTTCACTAGTCGCATCTCCTACGAGCAGTACTTC | CSAFTSRISYEQYF
few | TRBJ1-2 | TRBV27 | TRBD1 | TGTGCCAGCAGCCCGGGACAGGGTTTCCTGGGCTACACCTTC | CASSPGQGFLGYTF
once | TRBJ2-3 | TRBV4-1 | - | TGCGCCAGCAGCCCCCGGTGGTGGCTCGCAGATACGCAGTATTTT | CASSPRWWLADTQYF
- | TRBJ2-7 | TRBV7-2 | - | TGTGCCAGCAGCTTAGCGCAAAGGGGCGAGCAGTACTTC | CASSLAQRGEQYF
- | TRBJ1-4 | TRBV6-5 | - | TGTGCCAGCAGTTACTCGGGGGGGAATGAGAAACTGTTTTTT | CASSYSGGNEKLFF
few | TRBJ2-7 | TRBV6-2/TRBV6-3 | - | TGTGCCAGCAGAAACGCCGTCCAGGGGACCCTCCATGAGTACGAGCAGTACTTC | CASRNAVQGTLHEYEQYF
- | TRBJ2-1 | TRBV7-2 | TRBD2 | TGTGCCAGCAGCTTAGATCCCCTCTTAGCGGGTGATTACAATGAGCAGTTCTTC | CASSLDPLLAGDYNEQFF
- | TRBJ1-2 | TRBV12-5 | TRBD1 | TGTGCTAGTGGTTTGGCCGCCCGCAGGGGGGCTAACTATGGCTACACCTTC | CASGLAARRGANYGYTF
- | TRBJ2-3 | TRBV11-2 | TRBD2 | TGTGCCAGCAGCTCGACTAGCGGGGATGATACGCAGTATTTT | CASSSTSGDDTQYF
few | TRBJ2-3 | TRBV20-1 | TRBD2 | TGCAGTGCTAGAGATACCCTTAGCGGGAGGGCCCCGGCAGATACGCAGTATTTT | CSARDTLSGRAPADTQYF
few | TRBJ2-1 | TRBV2 | TRBD2 | TGTGCCAGCAATGAGGGCGGGGGGGCTTATGAGCAGTTCTTC | CASNEGGGAYEQFF
few | TRBJ1-6 | TRBV6-6 | TRBD1 | TGTGCCAGCTCCCTGATTGACAGGGGTAATTCACCCCTCCACTTT | CASSLIDRGNSPLHF
- | TRBJ1-2 | TRBV5-4 | TRBD1 | TGTGCCAGCAGCTTGGGTAATTTCGTCTCGAGGACAGGAAACTATGGCTACACCTTC | CASSLGNFVSRTGNYGYTF
- | TRBJ1-5 | TRBV6-8 | - | TGTGCCAGCAGTTACGGGGGGGCCAATCAGCCCCAGCATTTT | CASSYGGANQPQHF
many | TRBJ2-3 | TRBV7-2 | TRBD1 | TGTGCCAGCAGCACCCGGACAGGGGGTTCAGATACGCAGTATTTT | CASSTRTGGSDTQYF
- | TRBJ1-1 | TRBV15 | - | TGTGCCACCAGCTCTACACTCAGGGGACGGTACACTGAAGCTTTCTTT | CATSSTLRGRYTEAFF
- | TRBJ2-5 | TRBV7-9 | TRBD1 | TGTGCCAGCAGCCCAACTGCGGGACAGGGTGAGAAGACCCAGTACTTC | CASSPTAGQGEKTQYF